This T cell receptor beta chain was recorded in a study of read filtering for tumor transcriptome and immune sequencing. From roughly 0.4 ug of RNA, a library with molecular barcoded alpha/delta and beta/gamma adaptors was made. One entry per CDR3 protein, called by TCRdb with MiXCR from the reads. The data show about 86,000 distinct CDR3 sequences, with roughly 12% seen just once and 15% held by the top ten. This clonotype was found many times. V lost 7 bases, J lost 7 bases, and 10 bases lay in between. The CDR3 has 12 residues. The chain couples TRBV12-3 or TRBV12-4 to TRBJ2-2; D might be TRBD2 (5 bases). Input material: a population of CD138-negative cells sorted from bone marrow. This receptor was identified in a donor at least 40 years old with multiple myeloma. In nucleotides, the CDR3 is TGTGCCAGCACCGGGGAGAGCGGGGAGCTGTTTTTT. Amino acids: CASTGESGELFF.